This TCR beta chain originates from a study of T cell repertoires in cytomegalovirus infection. About the study: Recently identified HLA-C-restricted CMV epitopes were among the peptides used. Public TCR beta signatures marked donors with CMV infection and the matching HLA.

V lost 11 bases and J lost 0; bases outside the gene matches: 17. The germline CDR1 and CDR2 sequences are SNHLY and FYNNEI. This CDR3 contains 18 residues. MiXCR, applied by TCRdb to the reads, yields one record per CDR3 protein. The table has approximately 730,000 distinct CDR3 sequences, 25% to 35% seen once; the top ten hold roughly 14%. Whole-study findings and limits: The ex vivo response was dominated by HLA-C-restricted CMV-specific TCR beta clonotypes. Individuals carrying CMV plus the relevant HLA were identified by cumulative frequency of public TCR beta families.

A note on this clonotype: Its antigen remains unknown.

V gene TRBV2 combines with J gene TRBJ2-2; 8 bases line up with TRBD1. Sequenced here: cultured CD8+ T cells from PBMCs, sampled from culture after CMV antigen stimulation. This TCR derives from a human donor in good health (CMV status not recorded). Some clones in this sample may be carry-over from other donors' samples. CDR3 sequence reads: CARARGPKSNANTGELFF. The DNA for the CDR3 is TGTGCCCGAGCCAGGGGGCCTAAATCCAACGCGAACACCGGGGAGCTGTTTTTT.